Listed below are T cell receptor beta chains from one sample, sequenced in a study of beta chain features in type 1 diabetes. Produced via immunoSEQ multiplex PCR; TCRdb's table is partial and in-frame only. The sample contains hundreds of thousands of clones, around an eighth of which appear only once. Sequences were obtained from naive CD4+ T cells from blood. The receptors come from a man between 18 and 35 years old with type 1 diabetes. Both conserved end residues are part of each CDR3. A D gene is named only where the DNA matches it firmly. Expanded clones get a size class; other rows say once, few or many, or leave the size out.

v_call: TRBV4-1; d_call: TRBD2; j_call: TRBJ2-2; clone_size: -; cdr3_nt: TGCGCCAGCAGCCAAGGAAGTCTAGCGGGAGTACTCACCGGGGAGCTGTTTTTT; cdr3_aa: CASSQGSLAGVLTGELFF
v_call: TRBV23-1; d_call: -; j_call: TRBJ2-1; clone_size: -; cdr3_nt: TGCGCCAGCAGCCCACCCGAAGGGGGGCGCCCCTCCTACAATGAGCAGTTCTTC; cdr3_aa: CASSPPEGGRPSYNEQFF
v_call: TRBV2; d_call: -; j_call: TRBJ2-7; clone_size: -; cdr3_nt: TGTGCCAGCAGTGGGGACATCCGAAGCTCCTACGAGCAGTACTTC; cdr3_aa: CASSGDIRSSYEQYF
v_call: TRBV7-2; d_call: -; j_call: TRBJ2-3; clone_size: -; cdr3_nt: TGTGCCAGCAGCGTCGCAGGGGGGAATACGCAGTATTTT; cdr3_aa: CASSVAGGNTQYF
v_call: TRBV18; d_call: TRBD1; j_call: TRBJ2-7; clone_size: -; cdr3_nt: TGTGCCAGCTCACCGGGACAGGCCTTAAGCTCCTACGAGCAGTACTTC; cdr3_aa: CASSPGQALSSYEQYF
v_call: TRBV28; d_call: TRBD1; j_call: TRBJ2-5; clone_size: few; cdr3_nt: TGTGCCAGCAGTTCCCCCGGGACAGGGCTCTGGGAGACCCAGTACTTC; cdr3_aa: CASSSPGTGLWETQYF
v_call: TRBV5-1; d_call: -; j_call: TRBJ2-1; clone_size: -; cdr3_nt: TGCGCCAGCAGCTCACTAGATAATGAGCAGTTCTTC; cdr3_aa: CASSSLDNEQFF
v_call: TRBV18; d_call: TRBD1; j_call: TRBJ1-5; clone_size: few; cdr3_nt: TGTGCCAGCTCACCTGGACAGGGGGCTCTCAATCAGCCCCAGCATTTT; cdr3_aa: CASSPGQGALNQPQHF
v_call: TRBV9; d_call: TRBD2; j_call: TRBJ2-1; clone_size: few; cdr3_nt: TGTGCCAGCACCGATAGGACTAGCGGGAGCTCCTACAATGAGCAGTTCTTC; cdr3_aa: CASTDRTSGSSYNEQFF
v_call: TRBV7-9; d_call: TRBD1; j_call: TRBJ2-7; clone_size: few; cdr3_nt: TGTGCCAGCAGCCGAGGGGGCTTAGAAGAGCAGTACTTC; cdr3_aa: CASSRGGLEEQYF
v_call: TRBV2; d_call: -; j_call: TRBJ2-2; clone_size: few; cdr3_nt: TGTGCCAGCAGACGATCCGGGGAGCTGTTTTTT; cdr3_aa: CASRRSGELFF
v_call: TRBV2; d_call: TRBD2; j_call: TRBJ2-7; clone_size: -; cdr3_nt: TGTGCCAGCCGAGAGGGAGGGACTAGCGGGAGTTACGAGCAGTACTTC; cdr3_aa: CASREGGTSGSYEQYF
v_call: TRBV19; d_call: -; j_call: TRBJ1-5; clone_size: few; cdr3_nt: TGTGCCAGTACCACCGACCCCGAGCCCCAGCATTTT; cdr3_aa: CASTTDPEPQHF
v_call: TRBV14; d_call: -; j_call: TRBJ2-7; clone_size: -; cdr3_nt: TGTGCCAGCAGCCAAGGAATTTGGCAAACCTACGAGCAGTACTTC; cdr3_aa: CASSQGIWQTYEQYF
v_call: TRBV7-2; d_call: TRBD2; j_call: TRBJ2-2; clone_size: few; cdr3_nt: TGTGCCAGCAGGCTTCCGGGACTAGCCGGCGGGGAGCTGTTTTTT; cdr3_aa: CASRLPGLAGGELFF
v_call: TRBV5-4; d_call: TRBD2; j_call: TRBJ2-7; clone_size: -; cdr3_nt: TGTGCCAGCCAGACTAGCGTAGACTACGAGCAGTACTTC; cdr3_aa: CASQTSVDYEQYF
v_call: TRBV30; d_call: -; j_call: TRBJ2-2; clone_size: -; cdr3_nt: TGTGCCTGGAGCCTATGGAACACCGGGGAGCTGTTTTTT; cdr3_aa: CAWSLWNTGELFF
v_call: TRBV5-4; d_call: TRBD1; j_call: TRBJ1-2; clone_size: few; cdr3_nt: TGTGCCAGCAGCTTCGACAGGGCATATGGCTACACCTTC; cdr3_aa: CASSFDRAYGYTF
v_call: TRBV7-2; d_call: -; j_call: TRBJ2-3; clone_size: few; cdr3_nt: TGTGCCAGCAGCTTCCGGGGAGATACGCAGTATTTT; cdr3_aa: CASSFRGDTQYF
v_call: TRBV7-2; d_call: -; j_call: TRBJ1-5; clone_size: once; cdr3_nt: TGTGCCAGCAGCTTCGTTGGGCAGCCCCAGCATTTT; cdr3_aa: CASSFVGQPQHF
v_call: TRBV19; d_call: -; j_call: TRBJ1-5; clone_size: few; cdr3_nt: TGTGCCAGTAGTATTGTCAATCAGCCCCAGCATTTT; cdr3_aa: CASSIVNQPQHF
v_call: TRBV4-3; d_call: -; j_call: TRBJ1-5; clone_size: -; cdr3_nt: TGCGCCAGCAGCCCCCAGTATAGCAATCAGCCCCAGCATTTT; cdr3_aa: CASSPQYSNQPQHF
v_call: TRBV9; d_call: TRBD1; j_call: TRBJ2-4; clone_size: -; cdr3_nt: TGTGCCAGCAGCGTAGGTCTCGACAGGGCCGCCAAAAACATTCAGTACTTC; cdr3_aa: CASSVGLDRAAKNIQYF
v_call: TRBV5-6; d_call: TRBD1; j_call: TRBJ2-7; clone_size: few; cdr3_nt: TGTGCCAGCAGCGTATCCCGGGCTGGACAGGTTACCTACGAGCAGTACTTC; cdr3_aa: CASSVSRAGQVTYEQYF
v_call: TRBV2; d_call: TRBD1; j_call: TRBJ1-4; clone_size: few; cdr3_nt: TGTGCCAGCAGCGCCCGGGGTGCCAGGGGGATTTTT; cdr3_aa: CASSARGARGIF
v_call: TRBV25-1; d_call: TRBD2; j_call: TRBJ2-3; clone_size: -; cdr3_nt: TGTGCCAGCAGTGGTCTAGCGGGAGTAGGAGATACGCAGTATTTT; cdr3_aa: CASSGLAGVGDTQYF
v_call: TRBV30; d_call: -; j_call: TRBJ2-5; clone_size: few; cdr3_nt: TGTGCCTGGAGTGTAAATCCCCCGGAGACCCAGTACTTC; cdr3_aa: CAWSVNPPETQYF
v_call: TRBV5-1; d_call: -; j_call: TRBJ2-7; clone_size: few; cdr3_nt: TGCGCCAGCAGCCCAAAGATCGGGACCCCAGGGTACGAGCAGTACTTC; cdr3_aa: CASSPKIGTPGYEQYF
v_call: TRBV18; d_call: -; j_call: TRBJ2-5; clone_size: few; cdr3_nt: TGTGCCAGCTCACCACGTGAGACCCAGTACTTC; cdr3_aa: CASSPRETQYF
v_call: TRBV19; d_call: TRBD2; j_call: TRBJ2-5; clone_size: -; cdr3_nt: TGTGCCAGTAGGAGCAGCGGGGGGGCCGTAGAGACCCAGTACTTC; cdr3_aa: CASRSSGGAVETQYF
v_call: TRBV7-2; d_call: TRBD2; j_call: TRBJ2-3; clone_size: few; cdr3_nt: TGTGCCAGCAGTTTAGTAGCGGGCTGGCCCACAGATACGCAGTATTTT; cdr3_aa: CASSLVAGWPTDTQYF
v_call: TRBV7-9; d_call: -; j_call: TRBJ2-3; clone_size: -; cdr3_nt: TGTGCCAGCAGCCCCCGGGACCCGAGAGATACGCAGTATTTT; cdr3_aa: CASSPRDPRDTQYF
v_call: TRBV7-7; d_call: TRBD2; j_call: TRBJ2-7; clone_size: few; cdr3_nt: TGTGCTAGCCAGGCTAGCGGGAACTACGAGCAGTACTTC; cdr3_aa: CASQASGNYEQYF
v_call: TRBV6-5; d_call: -; j_call: TRBJ1-3; clone_size: -; cdr3_nt: TGTGCCAGCAGAACCCCAGGGATTGGAAACACCATATATTTT; cdr3_aa: CASRTPGIGNTIYF
v_call: TRBV7-6; d_call: TRBD2; j_call: TRBJ2-1; clone_size: -; cdr3_nt: TGTGCCAGCAGCGTAGGAGGGACTAGCCAGTTCTTC; cdr3_aa: CASSVGGTSQFF
v_call: TRBV30; d_call: -; j_call: TRBJ2-5; clone_size: few; cdr3_nt: TGTGCCTGGAGTAGGGGTGCCTTACAAGAGACCCAGTACTTC; cdr3_aa: CAWSRGALQETQYF
v_call: TRBV20-1; d_call: -; j_call: TRBJ1-1; clone_size: -; cdr3_nt: TGCAGTGCTGCTCCTGAAGCTTTCTTT; cdr3_aa: CSAAPEAFF